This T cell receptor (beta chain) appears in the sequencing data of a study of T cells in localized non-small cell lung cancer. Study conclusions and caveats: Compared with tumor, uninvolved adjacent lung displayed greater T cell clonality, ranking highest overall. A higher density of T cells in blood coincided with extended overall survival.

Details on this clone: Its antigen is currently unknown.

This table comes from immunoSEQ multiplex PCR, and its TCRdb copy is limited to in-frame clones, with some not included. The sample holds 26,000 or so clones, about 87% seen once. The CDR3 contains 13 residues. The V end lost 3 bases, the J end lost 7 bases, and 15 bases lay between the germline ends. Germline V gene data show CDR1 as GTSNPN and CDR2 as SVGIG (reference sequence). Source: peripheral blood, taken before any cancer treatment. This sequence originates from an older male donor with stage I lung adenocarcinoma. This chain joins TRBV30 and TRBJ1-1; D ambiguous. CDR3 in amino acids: CAWSERRLGEAFF. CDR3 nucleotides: TGTGCCTGGAGCGAGCGCAGGTTAGGTGAAGCTTTCTTT.